This T cell receptor beta chain appears in the sequencing data of a study of blood T cells in healthy people across ages (dated by TCRdb to between 2014 and 2017). As for the study more broadly: In model experiments, template switching captured roughly one uniquely barcoded TCR beta cDNA molecule for every two T cells. To avoid experimental bias, donors of different ages were randomly spread across the sequencing lanes. Using the same blood draw, the study looked at two additional independent replicas of 1 million unique cDNA reads for two donors, one aged 18 to 30 and the other aged 80 or older. Four age groups were formed from the donors: young (average approximately 17 years), middle-aged (approximately 39), aged (more than 55) and long-lived (approximately 80). The study measured age-related changes in TCR beta repertoire diversity using deep sequencing normalized with unique cDNA molecular identifiers.

In regard to this clonotype: Its antigen is still unknown. No qualities accompany the bases; no much larger clone lies one base away.

Libraries were constructed by 5' RACE. The run used an Illumina HiSeq 2500. A second roughly 6 to 11 cycle PCR used a sample-barcoded 5' primer and a J-beta primer mix. A template-switch 5' adaptor carrying 12 random nucleotides introduced a unique molecular identifier onto each TCR beta cDNA molecule. At least 2.5 million CDR3-containing paired-end reads were obtained from each sample. All of the RNA was converted into first-strand cDNA using the Mint cDNA synthesis kit, with a TRBC-specific oligonucleotide serving as the primer. Following uracil-DNA glycosylase treatment, all cDNA underwent a first 18-cycle PCR with the universal primers M1SS and BC2_uni_R. As for how the authors treated the data: For normalization, 1 million high-quality reads were randomly selected from each sample, with every read carrying a distinct molecular identifier. Reads with shared molecular identifiers were discarded instead of being binned into consensus sequences. CDR3 identification, clonotype clustering and error correction used MiTCR with a Q25 quality threshold and the strictest error-elimination algorithm. A nonparametric unseen species model with Euler transformation was used to estimate a lower bound on total TCR beta diversity. Using fastp at Q25 and MiXCR, TCRdb reprocessed the public reads and kept productive beta chains. A single entry per CDR3 protein holds the most common genes and DNA from its merged rows. TCRdb's processing, not the authors' own work, is the source of the V and J calls. Here the sample has approximately 600,000 distinct CDR3 sequences; under 70% occur a single time. In total, the top ten clones hold approximately 37% of the sample.

The germline V gene provides CDR1 MGHRA and CDR2 YSYEKL. The CDR3 starts with the cysteine, ends with the phenylalanine, and has 18 residues. The kept DNA is CDR3 alone, 54 bases in frame from the first base. The germline V end is reduced by 4 bases and the J end by 0 bases; junction bases left unmatched: 8. Results the study describes overall, beyond this receptor: Observed TCR beta diversity per million T cells fell roughly linearly with age, and a significant reduction was already apparent by age roughly 40. Compared with the aged group, more naive CD4+ T cells, fewer expanded clones and increased TCR diversity were shown by the long-lived group, suggesting age selection. Bulk unsorted PBMC profiling prevented conclusive comparison of naive and antigen-experienced compartments. The CMV infection status of donors was not known, potentially confounding age-related changes in expanded clonotypes. Observed TCR beta diversity correlated strongly with the percentage of naive T cells measured by flow cytometry. Total diversity estimates from one million sequenced T cells were considered lower bounds and underestimates.

Donors were 39 systemically healthy Caucasian individuals from Russia aged roughly 6 to 100 years. Each donor gave about 9.7 milliliters of peripheral blood, drawn into EDTA-treated Vacutainer tubes. PBMCs were isolated by Ficoll-Paque density-gradient centrifugation, with at least 6.5 million obtained per sample. Total RNA was extracted from PBMCs with Trizol reagent, with at least 5 micrograms obtained per sample. The percentages of naive CD45RAhigh/CD27high T cells were determined by flow cytometry on a PBMC aliquot from every donor. The sample comprised blood. This receptor was obtained from a man between 60 and 70 years old in good health. Recombination linked TRBV4-1 to TRBJ2-1, with 11 bases aligning to TRBD2. The CDR3 region reads CASSLLPSGGSSYNEQFF. The nucleotides are TGCGCCAGCAGCCTCCTCCCTAGCGGGGGGAGCTCCTACAATGAGCAGTTCTTC.